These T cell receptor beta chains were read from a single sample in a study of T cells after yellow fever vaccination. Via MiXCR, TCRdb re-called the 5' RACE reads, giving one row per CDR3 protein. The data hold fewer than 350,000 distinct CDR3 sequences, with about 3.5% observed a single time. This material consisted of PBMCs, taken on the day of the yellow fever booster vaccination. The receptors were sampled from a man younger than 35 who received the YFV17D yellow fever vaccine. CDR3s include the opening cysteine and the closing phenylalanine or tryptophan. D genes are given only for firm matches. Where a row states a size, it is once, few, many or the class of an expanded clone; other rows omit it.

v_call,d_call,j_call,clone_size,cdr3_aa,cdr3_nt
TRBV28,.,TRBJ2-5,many,CASKEGIQETQYF,TGTGCCAGCAAAGAGGGGATTCAAGAGACCCAGTACTTC
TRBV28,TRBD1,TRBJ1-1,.,CASSLPDRGPGTEAFF,TGTGCCAGCAGTTTACCTGACAGGGGGCCGGGCACTGAAGCTTTCTTT
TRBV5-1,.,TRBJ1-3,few,CASSLDRAETRNTIYF,TGCGCCAGCAGCTTGGACAGGGCTGAAACCCGAAACACCATATATTTT
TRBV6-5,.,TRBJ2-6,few,CASSYQMSGANVLTF,TGTGCCAGCAGTTACCAAATGTCTGGGGCCAACGTCCTGACTTTC
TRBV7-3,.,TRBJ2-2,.,CASSRGQPANTGELFF,TGTGCCAGCAGCCGCGGACAGCCCGCGAACACCGGGGAGCTGTTTTTT
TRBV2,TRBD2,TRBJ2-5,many,CASSEPSGGAGTQYF,TGTGCCAGCAGTGAACCCAGCGGGGGGGCCGGGACCCAGTACTTC
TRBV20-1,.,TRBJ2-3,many,CSAQDIDTQYF,TGCAGTGCGCAGGATATAGATACGCAGTATTTT
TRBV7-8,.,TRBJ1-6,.,CASSQNQGRGLNSPLHF,TGTGCCAGCAGCCAAAATCAGGGGAGAGGTCTGAATTCACCCCTCCACTTT
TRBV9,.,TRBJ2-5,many,CASSVDFSPKETQYF,TGTGCCAGCAGCGTAGACTTTAGTCCTAAAGAGACCCAGTACTTC
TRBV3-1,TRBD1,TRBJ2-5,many,CASSQPRQGAAGRKETQYF,TGTGCCAGCAGCCAGCCTAGACAGGGGGCGGCAGGCAGGAAGGAGACCCAGTACTTC
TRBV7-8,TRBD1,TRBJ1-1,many,CASSSGQGGLRDTEAFF,TGTGCCAGCAGCTCGGGACAGGGGGGGCTGCGGGACACTGAAGCTTTCTTT
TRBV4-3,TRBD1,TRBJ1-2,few,CASSHSTGDYGYTF,TGCGCCAGCAGCCACTCGACAGGGGACTATGGCTACACCTTC
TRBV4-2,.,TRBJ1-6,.,CASSGRGATSPLHF,TGTGCCAGCAGCGGGAGAGGGGCGACTTCACCCCTCCACTTT
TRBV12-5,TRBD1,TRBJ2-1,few,CASGLPGTENEQFF,TGTGCTAGTGGTTTGCCCGGGACAGAGAATGAGCAGTTCTTC
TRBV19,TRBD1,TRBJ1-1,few,CASRMTGGRGSTEAFF,TGTGCCAGTAGGATGACAGGGGGCAGAGGGAGCACTGAAGCTTTCTTT
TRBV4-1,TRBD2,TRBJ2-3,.,CASSQSWGTSVNTDTQYF,TGCGCCAGCAGCCAATCCTGGGGTACTAGCGTAAACACAGATACGCAGTATTTT